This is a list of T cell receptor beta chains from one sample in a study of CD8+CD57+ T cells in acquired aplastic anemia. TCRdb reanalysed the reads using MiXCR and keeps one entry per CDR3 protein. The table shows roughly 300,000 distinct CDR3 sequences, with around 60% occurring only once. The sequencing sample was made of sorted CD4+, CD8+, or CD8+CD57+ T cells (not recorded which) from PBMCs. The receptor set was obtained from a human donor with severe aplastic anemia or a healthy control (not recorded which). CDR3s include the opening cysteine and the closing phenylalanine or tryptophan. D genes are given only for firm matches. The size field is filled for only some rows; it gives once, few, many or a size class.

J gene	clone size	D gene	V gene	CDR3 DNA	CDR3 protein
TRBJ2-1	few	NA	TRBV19	TGTGCCAGTAGTATGGGGAGCTCCTACAATGAGCAGTTCTTC	CASSMGSSYNEQFF
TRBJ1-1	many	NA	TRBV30	TGTGCCTGGACAGTGGGACTTTACACTGAAGCTTTCTTT	CAWTVGLYTEAFF
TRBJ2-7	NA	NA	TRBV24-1	TGTGCCACCAGTGATGCTAGCGACGGACCCTACGAGCAGTACTTC	CATSDASDGPYEQYF
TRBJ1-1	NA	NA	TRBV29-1	TGCAGCGTTGAGGCCGGCAGGGTAGGGAGGACTGAAGCTTTCTTT	CSVEAGRVGRTEAFF
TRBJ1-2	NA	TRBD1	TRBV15	TGTGCCACCAGCAGCGACATGGGGACAGCGGATGGCTACACCTTC	CATSSDMGTADGYTF
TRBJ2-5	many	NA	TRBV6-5	TGTGCCAGCAGTGGGACTCTGACGGAGACCCAGTACTTC	CASSGTLTETQYF
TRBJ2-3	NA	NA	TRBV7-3	TGTGCCAGCAGCAACCGCGGGACAAAAGGGGGCAATGAGCAGTATTTT	CASSNRGTKGGNEQYF
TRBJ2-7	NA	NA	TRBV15	TGTGCCACCAGCAGAGGTAGGGACAACTCCTACGAGCAGTACTTC	CATSRGRDNSYEQYF
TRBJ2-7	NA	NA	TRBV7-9	TGTGCCAGCAGCAGGGAGAATTTCTACGAGCAGTACTTC	CASSRENFYEQYF
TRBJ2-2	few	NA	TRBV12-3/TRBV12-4	TGTGCCAGCAGTTTTGACGTCCAACGACGGGGGCTGTTTTTT	CASSFDVQRRGLFF
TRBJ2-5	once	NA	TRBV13	TGTGCCAGCAGTTACGGCAGACAAGAGACCCAGTACTTC	CASSYGRQETQYF
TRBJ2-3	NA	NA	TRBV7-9	TGTGCCAGCAGCTTAACGGCGGGGAACTCCTACAATGAGCAGTATTTT	CASSLTAGNSYNEQYF
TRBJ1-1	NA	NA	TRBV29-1	TGCAGCGTTGTAACCTTTATGAACACTGAAGCTTTCTTT	CSVVTFMNTEAFF
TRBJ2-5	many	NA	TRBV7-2	TGTGCCAGCAGCTTAGCGGGGGGCGGGGAGACCCAGTACTTC	CASSLAGGGETQYF
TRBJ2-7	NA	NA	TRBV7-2	TGTGCCAGCAGCTTAAGTCGGCTAGGGTACGAGCAGTACTTC	CASSLSRLGYEQYF
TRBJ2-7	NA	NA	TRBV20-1	TGCAGTGCTCTCCCGGATTCCGACGCGTATTACGAGCAGTACTTC	CSALPDSDAYYEQYF
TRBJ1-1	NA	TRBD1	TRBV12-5	TGTGCTAGTGGTCACCCAGGACAGGAGAACACTGAAGCTTTCTTT	CASGHPGQENTEAFF
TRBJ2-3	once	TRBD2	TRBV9	TGTGCCAGCAGCACCGGACTAGCTACCACAGATACGCAGTATTTT	CASSTGLATTDTQYF
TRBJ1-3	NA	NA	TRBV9	TGTGCCAGCAGCGTAGGTAGCTCTGGAAACACCATATATTTT	CASSVGSSGNTIYF
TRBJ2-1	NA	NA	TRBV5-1	TGCGCCAGCAGCCCTCAGGACAGCTTCTACAATGAGCAGTTCTTC	CASSPQDSFYNEQFF
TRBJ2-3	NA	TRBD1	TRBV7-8	TGTGCCAGCAGCGGGGACAGGGTGAGCACAGATACGCAGTATTTT	CASSGDRVSTDTQYF
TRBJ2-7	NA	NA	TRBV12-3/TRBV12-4	TGTGCCAGCAGCACAACGGGAGAGGGATACGAGCAGTACTTC	CASSTTGEGYEQYF
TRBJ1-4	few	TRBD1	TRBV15	TGTGCCACCAGCAGAGGAACAGGGGTTAGAACTAATGAAGAACTGTTTTTT	CATSRGTGVRTNEELFF
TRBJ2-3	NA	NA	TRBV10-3	TGTGCCATCAGTGAGTCTAGGGAGACGCAGTATTTT	CAISESRETQYF
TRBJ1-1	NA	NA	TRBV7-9	TGTGCCAGCAGCCCCGCCTGGGAAGCTTTCTTT	CASSPAWEAFF
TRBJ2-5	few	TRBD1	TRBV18	TGTGCCAGCTCACTGGCTCCGACAGGGCGAGAGACCCAGTACTTC	CASSLAPTGRETQYF
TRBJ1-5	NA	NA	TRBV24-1	TGTGCCACCAGTGACCCGTCCACGGGGGGCAATCAGCCCCAGCATTTT	CATSDPSTGGNQPQHF
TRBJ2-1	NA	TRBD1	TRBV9	TGTGCCAGCAGCGTAGGGGCAGGGGGCGCGAACAATGAGCAGTTCTTC	CASSVGAGGANNEQFF
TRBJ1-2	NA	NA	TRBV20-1	TGCAGTGCTAGGTGGACGCCTAGCTATGGCTACACCTTC	CSARWTPSYGYTF
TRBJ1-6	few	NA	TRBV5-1	TGCGCCAGCAGCTTGGAATTTACGAGAAACCATTCACCCCTCCACTTT	CASSLEFTRNHSPLHF
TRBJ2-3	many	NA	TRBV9	TGTGCCAGCAGCGAGGGGAGCAGAACAACAGATACGCAGTATTTT	CASSEGSRTTDTQYF
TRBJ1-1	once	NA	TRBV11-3	TGTGCCAGCAGCCATCGGCCCCTGGGAGCTTTCTTT	CASSHRPLGAFF
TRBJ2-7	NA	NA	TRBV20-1	TGCAGTGCTAGAGAGGTAGGCAGGGGCTCCTACGAGCAGTACTTC	CSAREVGRGSYEQYF
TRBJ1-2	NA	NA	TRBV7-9	TGTGCCAGCAGCTCAGGACCCGCGGGTGGCTACACCTTC	CASSSGPAGGYTF
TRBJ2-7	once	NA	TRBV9	TGTGCCAGCAGCCCGACTGCGAGCTCCTACGAGCAGTACTTC	CASSPTASSYEQYF
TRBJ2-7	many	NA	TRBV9	TGTGCCAGCAGCGTAGGAAGCCAGTACGAGCAGTACTTC	CASSVGSQYEQYF
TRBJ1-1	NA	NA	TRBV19	TGTGCCAGTAGTATCCGGCATAAGAACACTGAAGCTTTCTTT	CASSIRHKNTEAFF
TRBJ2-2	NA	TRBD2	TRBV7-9	TGTGCCAGCACCTTTAGCGGGAGTAGGAACACCGGGGAGCTGTTTTTT	CASTFSGSRNTGELFF
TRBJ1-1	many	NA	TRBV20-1	TGCAGTGCTAGCCCCCCAGGGTACACTGAAGCTTTCTTT	CSASPPGYTEAFF
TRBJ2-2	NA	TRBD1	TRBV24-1	TGTGCCACCAGAGGACAGGGTAGGGAAAACACCGGGGAGCTGTTTTTT	CATRGQGRENTGELFF
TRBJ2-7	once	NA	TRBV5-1	TGCGCCAGCAGCGTCGGGACTCCGGAGGGCGAGCAGTACTTC	CASSVGTPEGEQYF
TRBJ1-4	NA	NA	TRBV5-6	TGTGCCAGCAGCCCGGCCAATAATGAAAAACTGTTTTTT	CASSPANNEKLFF
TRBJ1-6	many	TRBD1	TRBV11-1	TGTGCCAGCAGCTCCGGGACAGGCGGTTCCGTTTCACCCCTCCACTTT	CASSSGTGGSVSPLHF
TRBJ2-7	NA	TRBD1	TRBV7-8	TGTGCCAGCAGATCCTCGACAGGGACCTACGAGCAGTACTTC	CASRSSTGTYEQYF
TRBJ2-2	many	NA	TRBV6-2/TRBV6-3	TGTGCCAGCTGGCTGGTGGGTACGAACACCGGGGAGCTGTTTTTT	CASWLVGTNTGELFF
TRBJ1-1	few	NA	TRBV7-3	TGTGCCAGCAGCGACGGTGGGTTCGGGAACACTGAAGCTTTCTTT	CASSDGGFGNTEAFF
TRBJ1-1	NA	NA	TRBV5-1	TGCGCCAGCAGCTTGCAAGTTCGGGGCACTGAAGCTTTCTTT	CASSLQVRGTEAFF
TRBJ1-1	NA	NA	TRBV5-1	TGCGCCAGCAGCTTGGCACTGGCCTCGAACACTGAAGCTTTCTTT	CASSLALASNTEAFF
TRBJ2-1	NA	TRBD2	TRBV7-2	TGTGCCAGCAGCTTAGACAGGACTAGCGGCTCCTACAATGAGCAGTTCTTC	CASSLDRTSGSYNEQFF
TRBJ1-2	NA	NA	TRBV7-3	TGTGCCAGCAGCCAAGACATCTCCTCAAACTATGGCTACACCTTC	CASSQDISSNYGYTF
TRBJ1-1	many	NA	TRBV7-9	TGTGCCAGCAGCCCCGACAGGAAAGGGAACACTGAAGCTTTCTTT	CASSPDRKGNTEAFF
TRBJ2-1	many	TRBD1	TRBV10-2	TGCGCCAGCAGTGCCCAGGGGGCCGCCTACAATGAGCAGTTCTTC	CASSAQGAAYNEQFF
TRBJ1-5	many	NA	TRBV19	TGTGCCAATAGCCGGGAAAGGGACGGGCAGCCCCAGCATTTT	CANSRERDGQPQHF
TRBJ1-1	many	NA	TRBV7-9	TGTGCCAGCAGCTTCCCGGGCGGGACCATGAACACTGAAGCTTTCTTT	CASSFPGGTMNTEAFF
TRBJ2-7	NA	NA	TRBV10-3	TGTGCCATCATGGAGGACCGGGCAGGGGTAACCTACGAGCAGTACTTC	CAIMEDRAGVTYEQYF
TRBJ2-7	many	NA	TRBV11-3	TGTGCCAGCAGCCGAGGGACGGACCAAAGCTATAGGAAGTACTTC	CASSRGTDQSYRKYF
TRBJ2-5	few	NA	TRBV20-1	TGCAGTGCTAGTCCGGGAACGGAGACCCAGTACTTC	CSASPGTETQYF
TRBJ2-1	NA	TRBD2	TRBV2	TGTGCCAGCAGCTACCGAAGCGGGAGGGATGGGGTTGAGCAGTTCTTC	CASSYRSGRDGVEQFF
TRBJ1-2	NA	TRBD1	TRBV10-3	TGTGCCATCAGCACACAGGGGACTGGCTACACCTTC	CAISTQGTGYTF